A selection of T cell receptor beta chains follows, all from one sample in a study of shared clonotypes between healthy human individuals. Some clones are missing from TCRdb's copy, which holds only in-frame ones; the method was immunoSEQ multiplex PCR. Of around 610,000 clones listed, 90% to 97% were seen once; the top ten hold around 0.1%. The sample consisted of naive CD8+ T cells sorted from blood. The receptors were sampled from a woman in her 30s in good health. Each CDR3 is given with its conserved first and last residue. D genes are given only for firm matches. Size is omitted from some rows. Given values are once, few, many or a class for expanded clones.

v_call: TRBV11-2
clone_size: -
d_call: TRBD1
j_call: TRBJ1-3
cdr3_nt: TGTGCCAGCAGCCCCGGGACAGCTGGAAACACCATATATTTT
cdr3_aa: CASSPGTAGNTIYF

v_call: TRBV2
clone_size: -
d_call: -
j_call: TRBJ1-2
cdr3_nt: TGTGCCAGCAGTGAAGCGCTTCGCTATGGCTACACCTTC
cdr3_aa: CASSEALRYGYTF

v_call: TRBV28
clone_size: -
d_call: TRBD2
j_call: TRBJ2-7
cdr3_nt: TGTGCCAGCAGCCGGGCCGGGACTAGCTCCTACGAGCAGTACTTC
cdr3_aa: CASSRAGTSSYEQYF

v_call: TRBV5-6
clone_size: -
d_call: TRBD1
j_call: TRBJ2-7
cdr3_nt: TGTGCCAGCAGCTTGGAGGACAGGGTATACGAGCAGTACTTC
cdr3_aa: CASSLEDRVYEQYF

v_call: TRBV2
clone_size: -
d_call: TRBD1
j_call: TRBJ2-3
cdr3_nt: TGTGCCAGCACCCCGAGGGTGGGGACAGGGGGTCCAGATACGCAGTATTTT
cdr3_aa: CASTPRVGTGGPDTQYF

v_call: TRBV5-4
clone_size: once
d_call: -
j_call: TRBJ1-2
cdr3_nt: TGTGCCAGCAGCTTGACAGATGGCTACACCTTC
cdr3_aa: CASSLTDGYTF

v_call: TRBV27
clone_size: few
d_call: TRBD1
j_call: TRBJ1-2
cdr3_nt: TGTGCCAGCAGGACAGGGGGAAATGACTACACCTTC
cdr3_aa: CASRTGGNDYTF

v_call: TRBV7-9
clone_size: -
d_call: TRBD1
j_call: TRBJ1-1
cdr3_nt: TGTGCCAGCAGCTTATCCGGGACAGGGGAAGCTTTCTTT
cdr3_aa: CASSLSGTGEAFF

v_call: TRBV2
clone_size: -
d_call: -
j_call: TRBJ2-7
cdr3_nt: TGTGCCAGCAGTGATTTTGGGGCCCCATACGAGCAGTACTTC
cdr3_aa: CASSDFGAPYEQYF

v_call: TRBV4-1
clone_size: -
d_call: -
j_call: TRBJ2-7
cdr3_nt: TGCGCCAGCAGCCAAGATGAACTAGACCGTTACTTC
cdr3_aa: CASSQDELDRYF

v_call: TRBV5-1
clone_size: -
d_call: -
j_call: TRBJ2-7
cdr3_nt: TGCGCCAGCAGCTTGGGACACGAGCAGTACTTC
cdr3_aa: CASSLGHEQYF

v_call: TRBV6-5
clone_size: -
d_call: -
j_call: TRBJ2-7
cdr3_nt: TGTGCCAGCAGTTACGTGGGGGGATACGAGCAGTACTTC
cdr3_aa: CASSYVGGYEQYF

v_call: TRBV6-5
clone_size: once
d_call: -
j_call: TRBJ2-3
cdr3_nt: TGTGCCAGCAGTTACGCTAGCCCAGGGACAGATACGCAGTATTTT
cdr3_aa: CASSYASPGTDTQYF

v_call: TRBV7-9
clone_size: -
d_call: -
j_call: TRBJ2-7
cdr3_nt: TGTGCCAGCAGGCGGGACTTAAACTACGAGCAGTACTTC
cdr3_aa: CASRRDLNYEQYF

v_call: TRBV27
clone_size: -
d_call: TRBD2
j_call: TRBJ2-2
cdr3_nt: TGTGCCAGCAGTCAGAGCGGGAGTGGCACCGGGGAGCTGTTTTTT
cdr3_aa: CASSQSGSGTGELFF

v_call: TRBV6-1
clone_size: -
d_call: -
j_call: TRBJ2-7
cdr3_nt: TGTGCCAGCAGTGAGGGGAAACCCTACGAGCAGTACTTC
cdr3_aa: CASSEGKPYEQYF

v_call: TRBV13
clone_size: -
d_call: -
j_call: TRBJ2-1
cdr3_nt: TGTGCCAGCAGCCCCCAGGGGCGGGGTTACAATGAGCAGTTCTTC
cdr3_aa: CASSPQGRGYNEQFF

v_call: TRBV4-2
clone_size: -
d_call: TRBD2
j_call: TRBJ2-2
cdr3_nt: TGTGCCAGCAGCCGACTAGCGGGAGGCTTTACCGGGGAGCTGTTTTTT
cdr3_aa: CASSRLAGGFTGELFF

v_call: TRBV29-1
clone_size: once
d_call: -
j_call: TRBJ2-1
cdr3_nt: TGCAGCGTCGACCTACACTCCTACAATGAGCAGTTCTTC
cdr3_aa: CSVDLHSYNEQFF

v_call: TRBV15
clone_size: -
d_call: -
j_call: TRBJ2-3
cdr3_nt: TGTGCCACCAGCAGAGATTTTAGCGGAGCCACAGATACGCAGTATTTT
cdr3_aa: CATSRDFSGATDTQYF

v_call: TRBV10-3
clone_size: -
d_call: TRBD1
j_call: TRBJ1-2
cdr3_nt: TGTGCCATCAGGCCGGACAGGCAAGGCCTTCTCAACTATGGCTACACCTTC
cdr3_aa: CAIRPDRQGLLNYGYTF

v_call: TRBV28
clone_size: -
d_call: -
j_call: TRBJ2-7
cdr3_nt: TGTGCCAGCAGTCCGGCTAGGGGGGAGGGCCTCTACGAGCAGTACTTC
cdr3_aa: CASSPARGEGLYEQYF

v_call: TRBV9
clone_size: -
d_call: -
j_call: TRBJ2-7
cdr3_nt: TGTGCCAGCAGCTCCCGGACACCTCCCTACGAGCAGTACTTC
cdr3_aa: CASSSRTPPYEQYF

v_call: TRBV7-9
clone_size: -
d_call: -
j_call: TRBJ2-7
cdr3_nt: TGTGCCAGCGGGCGGGACTCCTACGAGCAGTACTTC
cdr3_aa: CASGRDSYEQYF

v_call: TRBV7-9
clone_size: -
d_call: -
j_call: TRBJ2-1
cdr3_nt: TGTGCCAGCAGTTCTGGGGACTGGCCCTACAATGAGCAGTTCTTC
cdr3_aa: CASSSGDWPYNEQFF

v_call: TRBV13
clone_size: -
d_call: -
j_call: TRBJ1-1
cdr3_nt: TGTGCCAGCAGCTCCTCCCTGAGGCGGGGTACTGAAGCTTTCTTT
cdr3_aa: CASSSSLRRGTEAFF

v_call: TRBV2
clone_size: -
d_call: TRBD2
j_call: TRBJ2-7
cdr3_nt: TGTGCCAGCAGTGAACGGTCGCCTAGCGGGAGCTACGAGCAGTACTTC
cdr3_aa: CASSERSPSGSYEQYF